The clone carrying this T cell receptor (beta chain) was observed a few times. What it binds is unknown. These data come from a study of T cell repertoires in cytomegalovirus infection. Study details: Signatures in public TCR beta sequences pointed to both CMV infection and matching HLA type. Findings and caveats of the study: HLA-C-restricted CMV clonotypes gave the most frequent clonotype in two of eight donors. Cumulative public TCR beta family frequency identified CMV carriers with the relevant HLA.

TCRdb re-analysed the reads in MiXCR, keeping a single row per CDR3 protein. The table includes tens of thousands of distinct CDR3 sequences, approximately 22% detected once. The CDR3 loop spans 15 amino acids. Germline V gene lookup returns CDR1 SGHTA and CDR2 FQGNSA. Trimming removed 4 bases from V and 4 bases from J; junction bases left unmatched: 8. This sequence originates from a human donor in good health (CMV status not recorded). Some clones in this sample may be carry-over from other donors' samples. The sequenced sample was CD8+ T cells from cultured PBMCs, obtained from culture after CMV antigen stimulation. The chain joins TRBV7-2 to TRBJ1-1; 8 nucleotides align to TRBD1. The CDR3, as DNA: TGTGCCAGCAGCTCTCCCAGGGGGCTGATCACTGAAGCTTTCTTT. It specifies CASSSPRGLITEAFF.